The 29 T cell receptor beta chains below come from one sample, sequenced in a study of blood T cells in healthy people across ages. Next came a second PCR, run for about 6 to 12 cycles, which used a sample-barcoded 5' primer along with a J-beta primer mix. TCRdb independently ran MiXCR on the 5' RACE reads; one entry per CDR3 protein. Of about 640,000 distinct CDR3 sequences listed, 25% to 35% are singletons. Sequenced sample: blood. The receptor source for this set is an elderly woman in good health.

This clonotype was observed many times. J is TRBJ2-5 and V is TRBV9, with D perhaps matching TRBD1 or TRBD2 (5 bases each). V lost 3 bases, J lost 2 bases, and 14 bases lay in between. Germline lookup yields CDR1 SGDLS and CDR2 YYNGEE. The CDR3 sequence is 15 residues long. The CDR3 nucleotides are TGTGCCAGCAGCGAGGGACGGAGAAGTCAAGAGACCCAGTACTTC. Translating gives CASSEGRRSQETQYF.

The rearrangement joins TRBV6-5 to TRBJ2-7; 11 positions match TRBD1. The CDR3 length is 15 residues. Germline V gives CDR1 MNHEY, CDR2 SVGAGI. Germline trimming cut 4 bases from V and 6 bases from J; bases unmatched to any gene: 8. CDR3 in amino acids: CASSFVGQGAGEQYF. In nucleotides, the CDR3 is TGTGCCAGCAGTTTCGTCGGACAGGGGGCTGGCGAGCAGTACTTC.

This clonotype has a handful of counts. Just one base apart from a much larger clone, this may be a read error. The rearrangement links TRBV5-1 to TRBJ2-5; 10 bases line up with TRBD2. With V trimmed by 2 bases and J by 11 bases, 12 bases remained unmatched. Germline V CDR1 and CDR2: SGHRS, YFSETQ. The CDR3 loop spans 15 amino acids. CDR3 sequence (DNA): TGCGCCAGCAGCTTAGGCAGCGGGGGGGCCAGAGAGCAGTACTTC. It specifies CASSLGSGGAREQYF.

This clonotype was seen repeatedly, ten times or more. V usage is TRBV15 and J usage is TRBJ2-3, with D perhaps TRBD2 (5 bases). V lost 5 bases and J lost 0, with 15 bases in between. The germline gives CDR1 LNHNV, CDR2 YYDKDF (reference sequence). CDR3 length: 16 amino acids. CDR3 in amino acids: CATSPRLTLSTDTQYF. Here the CDR3 DNA reads TGTGCCACCAGCCCCAGACTAACCCTTAGCACAGATACGCAGTATTTT.

This clonotype was recorded at least ten times. The chain is built from TRBV6-2 or TRBV6-3 and TRBJ2-5, with 10 bases identical to TRBD2. This CDR3 has 15 amino acids. The ends lost 5 bases at V and 6 bases at J; junction bases unmatched: 9. The germline CDR1 and CDR2 sequences are MNHEY and SVGEGT. CDR3 DNA: TGTGCCAGCAGTAACAGCGGGGGGGCCGGCAAGACCCAGTACTTC. Translating it yields CASSNSGGAGKTQYF.

As for this clonotype: One junction end disagrees with the germline gene, perhaps due to a read error. The rearrangement uses TRBV7-3 and TRBJ2-1, with 7 bases fitting TRBD1. Looked up from germline, CDR1 is SGHTA and CDR2 is FQGTGA. The CDR3 sequence is 14 residues long. The CDR3 coding sequence is TGCGCCAGCAGCGTCTCCGGGACAGTACATGAGCAGTTCTTC. As protein: CASSVSGTVHEQFF. The full variable domain, with the rest looked up from reference TRBV7-3 and TRBJ2-1, is GAGVSQTPSNKVTEKGKYVELRCDPISGHTALYWYRQSLGQGPEFLIYFQGTGAADDSGLPNDRFFAVRPEGSVSTLKIQRTERGDSAVYLCASSVSGTVHEQFFGPGTRLTVL.

This clonotype appeared a few times. The chain is built from TRBV18 and TRBJ2-4; 7 nucleotides align to TRBD1. After removal of 2 bases from V and 10 bases from J, the junction contained 8 bases not matched to a gene. The CDR3 has 14 residues. Germline CDR1 and CDR2: KGHSH and LQKENI. The CDR3 is CASSPGTEVRIQYF. DNA of the CDR3: TGTGCCAGCTCACCAGGGACAGAAGTTCGGATTCAGTACTTC.

The V call is TRBV20-1, the J call TRBJ2-7, with D perhaps TRBD1 (6 bases). V was clipped by 3 bases and J by 5 bases, with 11 bases between them. The CDR3 covers 12 residues. Germline V gene lookup returns CDR1 DFQATT and CDR2 SNEGSKA (reference sequence). CDR3 loop: CSASWQGNEQYF. In DNA form, the CDR3 reads TGCAGTGCTAGCTGGCAGGGGAACGAGCAGTACTTC.

This clonotype was seen only a few times. This chain uses TRBV4-2 with TRBJ1-4; D is ambiguous. The length of the CDR3 is 14 residues. V was clipped by 7 bases and J by 10 bases, with 19 bases between them. CDR1 LGHNA and CDR2 YNFKEQ come from the germline V gene. CDR3: CASTLDPSSLKLFF. CDR3 DNA sequence: TGTGCCAGCACCCTAGACCCAAGTTCCCTAAAACTGTTTTTT.

At least ten counts were recorded for this clonotype. The chain uses TRBV20-1 and TRBJ2-7, with 8 positions matching TRBD1. In germline, CDR1 is DFQATT, CDR2 SNEGSKA (reference sequence). The V and J ends lost 2 bases and 1 base, in that order; junction bases with no gene match: 10. This CDR3 comprises 16 residues. The CDR3 region has the DNA TGCAGTGCTAGAATGGCTGGACAGGGACCGTCCTACGAGCAGTACTTC. Protein: CSARMAGQGPSYEQYF.

J is TRBJ1-1 and V is TRBV12-3 or TRBV12-4; TRBD1 is a possible D gene (6 bases). V gave up 5 bases and J gave up 1 base, with 17 bases separating them. This CDR3 spans 16 amino acids. CDR3 sequence (DNA): TGTGCCAGCAGTGGGAGGGGGTTTGGGGCGAACACTGAAGCTTTCTTT. It specifies CASSGRGFGANTEAFF.

This clonotype was picked up many times. The chain's CDR3 is CASSDSRAYGYTF. The CDR3 DNA follows: TGTGCCAGCAGTGACAGCCGAGCCTATGGCTACACCTTC. The chain couples TRBV2 to TRBJ1-2; no clear D. The germline V and J ends were trimmed by 3 bases and 4 bases, with 9 bases remaining between them. The length of the CDR3 is 13 residues. Per the germline V gene, CDR1 is SNHLY and CDR2 is FYNNEI.

The table lists this clonotype with many counts. V is TRBV11-2 and J is TRBJ2-1; D is perhaps TRBD1 or TRBD2 (5 bases each). Germline V CDR1 and CDR2: SGHAT, FQNNGV. V shed 2 bases and J shed 14 bases, with 19 bases lying between them. This CDR3 has 14 residues. The CDR3 nucleotides are TGTGCCAGCAGCTTAAGGTCTGGGGCCGAGGGAAAGTTCTTC. Amino acids: CASSLRSGAEGKFF.

The gene calls are TRBV5-1 and TRBJ1-2; perhaps TRBD1 as D (5 bases). The CDR3 runs 14 residues. The germline V and J ends were trimmed by 0 bases and 4 bases, with 10 bases remaining between them. Germline V CDR1 and CDR2: SGHRS, YFSETQ. The CDR3 region has the DNA TGCGCCAGCAGCTTGGGACGGGGGTTCTATGGCTACACCTTC. Its protein is CASSLGRGFYGYTF. Supplemented by reference TRBV5-1 and TRBJ1-2, the full variable domain reads KAGVTQTPRYLIKTRGQQVTLSCSPISGHRSVSWYQQTPGQGLQFLFEYFSETQRNKGNFPGRFSGRQFSNSRSEMNVSTLELGDSALYLCASSLGRGFYGYTFGSGTRLTVV.

On this clonotype: Since a much larger clone is just one base distant, this may be a read error. No conserved phenylalanine or tryptophan ends this CDR3, so it is likely a read error. J is TRBJ1-2 and V is TRBV20-1; no definite D call. CDR3 size: 12 residues. From germline, CDR1 is DFQATT and CDR2 SNEGSKA (reference sequence). Trimming pared 4 bases from V and 3 bases from J, leaving 9 bases between. Here the CDR3 reads CSATDGDYGYTV. The CDR3, as DNA: TGCAGTGCTACCGACGGGGACTATGGCTACACCGTC.

This clonotype was detected ten times or more. The gene calls are TRBV29-1 and TRBJ1-1; D might be TRBD1 (6 bases). Trimming cost V 4 bases and J 0 bases, with 12 bases left between them. The CDR3 consists of 14 residues. Per germline, CDR1 SQVTM and CDR2 ANQGSEA. CDR3 sequence reads: CSVGIGGMNTEAFF. The CDR3 nucleotides are TGCAGCGTTGGTATCGGGGGCATGAACACTGAAGCTTTCTTT.

This clonotype was observed a few times. The V call is TRBV30, the J call TRBJ2-3, with D perhaps matching TRBD1 (5 bases). The CDR3 spans 14 residues. V was clipped by 3 bases and J by 5 bases, with 15 bases between them. Germline CDR1 GTSNPN, CDR2 SVGIG (reference sequence). CDR3: CAWRGVRGGDTQYF. The CDR3, as DNA: TGTGCCTGGAGGGGTGTAAGGGGCGGAGATACGCAGTATTTT. Full variable domain (remainder filled in from reference TRBV30 and TRBJ2-3): SQTIHQWPATLVQPVGSPLSLECTVEGTSNPNLYWYRQAAGRGLQLLFYSVGIGQISSEVPQNLSASRPQDRQFILSSKKLLLSDSGFYLCAWRGVRGGDTQYFGPGTRLTVL.

The V and J genes are TRBV11-2 and TRBJ2-7; D possibly corresponds to TRBD1 (5 bases). This CDR3 contains 12 residues. Germline V gene lookup returns CDR1 SGHAT and CDR2 FQNNGV. V lost 6 bases and J 3 bases, leaving 9 bases between the germline ends. The CDR3 loop is CASRGVSYEQYF. In DNA, the CDR3 is TGTGCCAGCAGAGGGGTCAGCTACGAGCAGTACTTC.

This clonotype came up many times. This chain connects TRBV27 to TRBJ2-1, with 8 bases fitting TRBD1. Germline CDR1 MNHEY, CDR2 SMNVEV (reference sequence). CDR3 length: 13 residues. J was trimmed by 9 bases and V by 4 bases; bases with no gene match: 5. CDR3 residues: CASSWTGQGEQFF. As DNA, the CDR3 is TGTGCCAGCAGTTGGACAGGGCAGGGTGAGCAGTTCTTC.

In its sample, this clonotype was seen many times. The chain links TRBV11-2 to TRBJ1-2; weak D call: TRBD1 (5 bases). Trimming took off 5 bases at V and 5 bases at J, with 18 bases between the two ends. From germline, CDR1 is SGHAT and CDR2 FQNNGV. The CDR3 spans 15 residues. CDR3 sequence reads: CASSPRGRDRYGYTF. As DNA, the CDR3 is TGTGCCAGCAGCCCCCGGGGCAGGGACCGTTATGGCTACACCTTC.

This clonotype has a count of ten or more. V gene TRBV13 combines with J gene TRBJ1-2; D is perhaps TRBD1 (5 bases). CDR1 is PRHDT and CDR2 is FYEKMQ in the germline V gene (reference sequence). The CDR3 contains 14 residues. V was shortened by 0 bases and J by 2 bases, with 7 bases between the two germline ends. CDR3 nucleotide sequence: TGTGCCAGCAGCTTAGGGGGACTGAACTATGGCTACACCTTC. Its translation: CASSLGGLNYGYTF.

This clonotype was counted at least ten times. The CDR3 is CASSQGIDFNSPLHF. CDR3 sequence (DNA): TGTGCCAGCAGCCAAGGGATCGATTTTAATTCACCCCTCCACTTT. The gene calls are TRBV4-2 and TRBJ1-6; D remains unclear. The CDR3 runs to 15 residues. V was pared by 1 base and J by 6 bases, with 10 bases between. Germline CDR1 reads LGHNA; CDR2 reads YNFKEQ.

As concerns this clonotype: Sequence at one end of the junction differs from germline and may be a read error. The chain links TRBV5-1 to TRBJ1-4, with TRBD1 identical over 7 bases. The CDR3 length is 15 residues. CDR1 is SGHRS and CDR2 is YFSETQ in the germline V gene. Written as DNA, the CDR3 is TGCGCCAGCAGCTTGGCCGGACAGGATAATGAAAAACCGTTTTTT. This encodes CASSLAGQDNEKPFF.

Worth noting for this clonotype: Just one base apart from a much larger clone, this may be a read error. The rearrangement links TRBV9 to TRBJ2-5, with D possibly TRBD1 on 5 matching bases. The CDR3 totals 15 residues. Germline CDR1 reads SGDLS; CDR2 reads YYNGEE. The CDR3 bases are TGTGCCGGCAGCTTTTCGACCAGGGATTCTGAGACCCAGTACTTC. Its protein product is CAGSFSTRDSETQYF.

This clonotype was counted ten times or more. V is TRBV12-3 or TRBV12-4 and J is TRBJ1-5, with TRBD1 as a possible D gene (6 bases). Trimming stripped 6 bases from V and 2 bases from J, with 14 bases between. This CDR3 contains 15 residues. CDR3 sequence reads: CASRYKGGGNQPQHF. Written as DNA, the CDR3 is TGTGCCAGCAGATACAAGGGGGGAGGCAATCAGCCCCAGCATTTT.

Ten or more counts support this clonotype. V and J are TRBV5-1 and TRBJ2-7, with a possible D match to TRBD1 (6 bases). CDR1 and CDR2 (germline): SGHRS, YFSETQ. CDR3 size: 14 residues. V gave up 1 base and J gave up 3 bases, with 11 bases separating them. DNA for the CDR3: TGCGCCAGCAGCTTGTTAACAGGGAACTACGAGCAGTACTTC. Residues: CASSLLTGNYEQYF.

The V and J genes are TRBV7-2 and TRBJ2-3, with 10 nucleotides matching TRBD2. V trimming: 5 bases; J trimming: 1 base; junction bases outside the gene matches: 6. Per the germline V gene, CDR1 is SGHTA and CDR2 is FQGNSA. The CDR3 runs to 16 residues. In DNA, the CDR3 is TGTGCCAGCAGCCCCTCCGGGACTAGCGGCACAGATACGCAGTATTTT. Translated: CASSPSGTSGTDTQYF.

This clonotype was detected only a few times. V and J are TRBV18 and TRBJ2-4, with a weak D call TRBD2 (7 bases). Matching the DNA end better, TRBJ2-7 makes the J call doubtful. The CDR3 covers 13 residues. The germline V gene encodes CDR1 KGHSH and CDR2 LQKENI. The CDR3 loop reads CASSPKGGGEQYF. The CDR3 coding sequence is TGTGCCAGCTCACCAAAGGGGGGGGGCGAGCAGTACTTC.

The chain carries TRBV20-1 and TRBJ2-7; perhaps TRBD1 as D (5 bases). TRBJ2-5 explains the end of the DNA better; the J call may be wrong. The CDR3 is made up of 13 amino acids. The germline V gene encodes CDR1 DFQATT and CDR2 SNEGSKA (reference sequence). The CDR3 DNA is TGCAGTGCTACTAACACAGGCCAAGAGACCCAGTACTTC. Its protein is CSATNTGQETQYF.